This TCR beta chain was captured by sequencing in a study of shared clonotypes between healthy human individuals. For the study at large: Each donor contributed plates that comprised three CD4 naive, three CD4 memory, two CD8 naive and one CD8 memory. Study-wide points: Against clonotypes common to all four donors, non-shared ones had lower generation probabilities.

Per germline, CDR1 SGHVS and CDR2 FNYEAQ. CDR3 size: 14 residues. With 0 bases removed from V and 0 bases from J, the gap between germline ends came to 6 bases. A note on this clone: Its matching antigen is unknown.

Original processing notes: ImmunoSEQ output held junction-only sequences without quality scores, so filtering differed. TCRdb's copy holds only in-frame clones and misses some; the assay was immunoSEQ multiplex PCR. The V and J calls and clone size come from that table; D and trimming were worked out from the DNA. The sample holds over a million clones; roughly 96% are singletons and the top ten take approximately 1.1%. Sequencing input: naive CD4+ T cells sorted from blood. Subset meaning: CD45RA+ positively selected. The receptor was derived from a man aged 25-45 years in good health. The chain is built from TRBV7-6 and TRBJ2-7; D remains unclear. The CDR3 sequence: CASSLAVTSYEQYF. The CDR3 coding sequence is TGTGCCAGCAGCTTAGCCGTTACCTCCTACGAGCAGTACTTC. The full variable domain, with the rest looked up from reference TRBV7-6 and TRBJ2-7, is GAGVSQSPRYKVTKRGQDVALRCDPISGHVSLYWYRQALGQGPEFLTYFNYEAQQDKSGLPNDRFSAERPEGSISTLTIQRTEQRDSAMYRCASSLAVTSYEQYFGPGTRLTVT.